The 14 T cell receptor beta chains below were found in one sample sequenced in a study of cytomegalovirus exposure and HLA in healthy donors. PCR amplification relied on 60 Vbeta primers (plus 13 Jbeta primers). The assay was immunoSEQ multiplex PCR, and TCRdb's table has in-frame clones only and misses some. Here the sample spans 150,000 to 200,000 clones, almost 80% being singletons. Material: PBMCs. These receptor sequences come from a male donor in good health and CMV-seronegative.

CDR3 in amino acids: CATSRPRQGGTEAFF. In nucleotides, the CDR3 is TGTGCCACCAGCAGACCCAGACAGGGCGGCACTGAAGCTTTCTTT. This chain links TRBV15 with TRBJ1-1; 7 bases fit TRBD1. The V and J ends lost 2 bases and 4 bases, in that order; junction bases with no gene match: 7. The CDR3 sequence is 15 residues long. CDR1 and CDR2 (germline): LNHNV, YYDKDF (reference sequence).

The sample holds a few counts of this clone. The V gene is TRBV13, the J gene TRBJ2-3; 9 bases match TRBD2. Germline CDR1 reads PRHDT; CDR2 reads FYEKMQ (reference sequence). Trimming at V came to 1 base and at J to 2 bases, leaving 4 bases not matched to a gene. CDR3 length equals 16 residues. The CDR3 protein is CASSLALAGLTDTQYF. CDR3 sequence (DNA): TGTGCCAGCAGCTTAGCCCTAGCGGGGCTCACAGATACGCAGTATTTT.

The chain uses TRBV11-2 and TRBJ2-5, with unresolved D. Trimming pared 3 bases from V and 3 bases from J, leaving 8 bases between. CDR3 length: 13 amino acids. Germline-derived CDR1 and CDR2 are SGHAT and FQNNGV. This CDR3 is CASSFSREETQYF. CDR3 bases: TGTGCCAGCAGCTTCTCAAGAGAAGAGACCCAGTACTTC.

CDR3 region: CASSPRTVYEQYF. CDR3 DNA sequence: TGTGCCAGCAGCCCCAGGACAGTCTACGAGCAGTACTTC. The chain combines TRBV7-2 with TRBJ2-7; tentative D call: TRBD1 (6 bases). The V gene's germline CDR1 is SGHTA and CDR2 FQGNSA. V was clipped by 5 bases and J by 3 bases, with 11 bases between them. The CDR3 covers 13 residues.

The chain couples TRBV5-4 to TRBJ2-7; 7 bases are shared with TRBD1. This CDR3 has 15 residues. The ends lost 0 bases at V and 2 bases at J; junction bases unmatched: 5. From germline, CDR1 is SGHNT and CDR2 YYREEE (reference sequence). The CDR3 DNA reads as TGTGCCAGCAGCTTGGCAACAGGGGTAGCCTACGAGCAGTACTTC. Translating gives CASSLATGVAYEQYF.

The rearrangement links TRBV19 to TRBJ2-6; TRBD2 matches 10 bases. Germline V gene sequence: CDR1 LNHDA, CDR2 SQIVND (reference sequence). This CDR3 has 16 residues. J was trimmed by 4 bases and V by 4 bases; bases with no gene match: 4. CDR3 in amino acids: CASSTSGSSGANVLTF. The CDR3, as DNA: TGTGCCAGTAGTACTAGCGGGAGCTCAGGGGCCAACGTCCTGACTTTC.

With regard to this clone: Other DNA sequences in the same sample also yield this CDR3. The V call is TRBV7-3, the J call TRBJ2-6; possibly TRBD1 for D (5 bases). Trimming stripped 3 bases from V and 4 bases from J, with 10 bases between. The CDR3 has 15 amino acids. Germline V lookup: CDR1 SGHTA, CDR2 FQGTGA. CDR3 region: CASSLPGSGANVLTF. CDR3 DNA sequence: TGTGCCAGCAGCTTGCCAGGGTCCGGGGCCAACGTCCTGACTTTC. The full variable domain, rest sourced from reference TRBV7-3 and TRBJ2-6, is GAGVSQTPSNKVTEKGKYVELRCDPISGHTALYWYRQSLGQGPEFLIYFQGTGAADDSGLPNDRFFAVRPEGSVSTLKIQRTERGDSAVYLCASSLPGSGANVLTFGAGSRLTVL.

The V gene is TRBV11-3, the J gene TRBJ2-5, with 10 bases that match TRBD2. J was trimmed by 0 bases and V by 3 bases; bases with no gene match: 1. The CDR3 consists of 15 residues. Looked up from germline, CDR1 is SGHNT and CDR2 is YENEEA. The CDR3 reads CASSLGTSDQETQYF. Written as DNA, the CDR3 is TGTGCCAGCAGCTTGGGGACTAGCGACCAAGAGACCCAGTACTTC.

This chain uses TRBV7-2 with TRBJ2-7, with 8 bases aligning to TRBD1. Germline assignment: CDR1 SGHTA and CDR2 FQGNSA. The length of the CDR3 is 14 residues. J was trimmed by 3 bases and V by 1 base; bases with no gene match: 2. The chain's CDR3 is CASSLGDRYYEQYF. The CDR3 bases are TGTGCCAGCAGCTTAGGGGACAGGTACTACGAGCAGTACTTC.

In this sample, this clone turned up a few times. The V gene is TRBV6-5, the J gene TRBJ1-4, with 7 bases aligning to TRBD1. J was trimmed by 5 bases and V by 6 bases; bases with no gene match: 6. Germline assignment: CDR1 MNHEY and CDR2 SVGAGI. CDR3 length: 14 amino acids. The CDR3 nucleotides are TGTGCCAGCAGCTCTGTAGGGGGCAATGAAAAACTGTTTTTT. Residues: CASSSVGGNEKLFF.

The chain is built from TRBV5-6 and TRBJ2-1; 7 nucleotides line up with TRBD1. J gave up 2 bases and V 0 bases, and 2 bases lay outside the gene matches. Germline CDR1 is SGHDT and CDR2 is YYEEEE. The CDR3 covers 15 residues. The CDR3 is CASSLGQGAYNEQFF. The CDR3 DNA sequence: TGTGCCAGCAGCTTGGGTCAGGGGGCCTACAATGAGCAGTTCTTC.

The chain has TRBV28 and TRBJ2-5, with a weak D call TRBD2 (6 bases). Gene TRBJ2-7 matches the end of the DNA better, so the J call may be wrong. The CDR3 spans 15 residues. CDR1 is MDHEN, CDR2 SYDVKM, per germline. CDR3 in amino acids: CASSLGLTAGYEQYF. The CDR3 DNA reads as TGTGCCAGCAGTTTAGGCCTCACAGCGGGCTACGAGCAGTACTTC.

The chain carries TRBV4-3 and TRBJ1-1; the D gene is possibly TRBD1 (5 bases). The CDR3 has 15 amino acids. Deletions cut 1 base from V and 1 base from J, with 10 bases between. Germline CDR1 is LGHNA and CDR2 is YSLEER. The CDR3, as DNA: TGCGCCAGCAGCCAAGGGACAAGGAAGAACACTGAAGCTTTCTTT. Translated: CASSQGTRKNTEAFF.

The V gene is TRBV28, the J gene TRBJ1-2; D might be TRBD1 (6 bases). V shed 7 bases and J shed 12 bases, with 18 bases lying between them. Germline V gene sequence: CDR1 MDHEN, CDR2 SYDVKM. This CDR3 comprises 12 residues. CDR3 loop: CASNTRGGSDTF. The CDR3 region has the DNA TGTGCCAGCAATACGAGGGGGGGTAGTGACACCTTC.